This paragraph covers one T cell receptor (beta chain) sequence. The antigen is undetermined. This sample stems from a study of shared clonotypes between healthy human individuals. Study context: A couple of women and three men aged 18 to 49 made up the donors.

Regarding the study as a whole: Clonotypes not shared had lower generation probabilities than those common to all four donors. Specimens sampled were limited to blood, with tissue repertoires likely differing. Although depth was large, rarefaction showed that sequencing of the sorted subsets was incomplete.

The CDR3 consists of 12 residues. The germline V gene has CDR1 MDHEN and CDR2 SYDVKM. V dropped 8 bases and J dropped 2 bases, with 9 bases sitting between them. Sequencing used immunoSEQ multiplex PCR; TCRdb keeps in-frame clones, though not all of them. This sample has about 1.1 million clones, with about 72% found just once. This TCR came from a man aged 18 to 35 in good health. Some clones in this sample may be carry-over from other donors' samples. The V gene is TRBV28, the J gene TRBJ1-2; D remains unclear. Sample: memory CD4+ T cells from PBMCs. Subset in this sample: CD45RA-negative fraction. The CDR3 loop is CASVGENYGYTF. CDR3 DNA sequence: TGTGCCAGCGTTGGTGAGAACTATGGCTACACCTTC.